This T cell receptor (beta chain) was observed in a study of memory CD4+ T cells and cytomegalovirus serostatus. Trimming cost V 6 bases and J 0 bases, with 5 bases left between them. The CDR3 loop spans 13 amino acids. Germline V lookup: CDR1 MDHEN, CDR2 SYDVKM. Per the original data handling: Out-of-frame sequences were removed, leaving a few million distinct TCRbeta sequences. Using immunoSEQ multiplex PCR, the repertoire was profiled, and TCRdb retains in-frame clones only, with some absent. V and J calls and clone size follow that table, whereas D and trimming were derived from the DNA. In the table there are approximately 61,000 clones, 60% to 85% of which are singletons. Single viable CD3+CD4+CD8-CD45RO+ cells were sorted as the memory CD4+ T cells.

This rearrangement joins TRBV28 to TRBJ2-2; D unresolved. The clonotype was recovered from an adult in good health and CMV-seronegative. Some clones in this sample may be carry-over from other donors' samples. Source material: memory CD4+ T cells from blood. The CDR3 sequence: CASRGSNTGELFF. DNA for the CDR3: TGTGCCAGCAGGGGATCGAACACCGGGGAGCTGTTTTTT.